These 22 T cell receptor beta chains share one sample of origin, sequenced in a study of T cells in localized non-small cell lung cancer. Assay: immunoSEQ multiplex PCR; the TCRdb copy retains only in-frame clones and omits some. The table includes about 25,000 clones, 70% to 90% detected once. This specimen consisted of peripheral blood, obtained before any cancer treatment. The receptor source for this set is a male donor at least 60 years old with stage II squamous cell lung carcinoma.

The chain is built from TRBV5-4 and TRBJ2-7, with D perhaps TRBD1 (5 bases). The CDR3 length is 13 residues. Deletions cut 4 bases from V and 4 bases from J, with 12 bases between. Germline lookup yields CDR1 SGHNT and CDR2 YYREEE (reference sequence). CDR3 sequence reads: CASSPQGRYEQYF. Written as DNA, the CDR3 is TGTGCCAGCAGCCCGCAGGGTAGATACGAGCAGTACTTC.

The chain couples TRBV21-1 to TRBJ1-5. TRBV21-1 counts as a pseudogene. The CDR3 runs 15 residues. The CDR3 spells CASQPADGGNQPQHF. DNA for the CDR3: TGTGCCAGTCAACCCGCCGACGGGGGTAACCAGCCCCAGCATTTT.

The V call is TRBV5-1, the J call TRBJ1-1; D gene unclear. In germline, CDR1 is SGHRS, CDR2 YFSETQ. The CDR3 contains 14 residues. V lost 2 bases, J lost 8 bases, and 16 bases lay in between. CDR3 in amino acids: CASSFFGELGEAFF. DNA of the CDR3: TGCGCCAGCAGCTTTTTCGGGGAACTGGGCGAAGCTTTCTTT.

This chain links TRBV28 with TRBJ2-5; TRBD2 aligns across 12 bases. The CDR3 loop spans 17 amino acids. The germline CDR1 and CDR2 sequences are MDHEN and SYDVKM. V shed 6 bases and J 6 bases; nucleotides not matched to a gene: 14. DNA for the CDR3: TGTGCCAGCAGCCTTACCGGGACTAGCGGGCCCCGGAAGACCCAGTACTTC. Its translation: CASSLTGTSGPRKTQYF.

The gene calls are TRBV25-1 and TRBJ2-1; D might be TRBD2 (5 bases). CDR1 and CDR2 (germline): MGHDK, SYGVNS. Trimming shortened V by 8 bases and J by 5 bases, and 13 bases separated the two germline ends. The CDR3 has 13 amino acids. CDR3 nucleotides: TGTGCCAGCGGAGGACCGCTAAACAATGAGCAGTTCTTC. It yields the protein CASGGPLNNEQFF.

This sequence joins TRBV2 and TRBJ1-3, with D hard to call. CDR1 is SNHLY and CDR2 is FYNNEI in the germline V gene. Trimming removed 3 bases from V and 3 bases from J, with 3 bases in between. This CDR3 region has 12 residues. This CDR3 reads CASSEVGNTIYF. As DNA, the CDR3 is TGTGCCAGCAGTGAGGTTGGAAACACCATATATTTT.

Remarks on this clone: Germline is not matched at one junction end, which may reflect a read error. Other DNA sequences in this specimen translate into the identical CDR3. This chain uses TRBV4-1 with TRBJ2-2, with D possibly TRBD2 on 6 matching bases. The CDR3 loop spans 17 amino acids. The germline V gene encodes CDR1 MGHRA and CDR2 YSYEKL. For the CDR3, the DNA is TGCGCTAGCAGCCAAGATAAGAGCGGGCGCTACACCGGGGAGCTGTTTTTT. It specifies CASSQDKSGRYTGELFF.

This clone occurred once. The rearrangement links TRBV19 to TRBJ1-2; tentative D call: TRBD1 (5 bases). The CDR3 is made up of 13 amino acids. V was trimmed by 0 bases and J by 6 bases, leaving 8 bases between them. In germline, CDR1 is LNHDA, CDR2 SQIVND (reference sequence). The CDR3 reads CASSIDWGHGYTF. CDR3 nucleotide sequence: TGTGCCAGTAGTATAGACTGGGGCCATGGCTACACCTTC.

The V gene is TRBV28, the J gene TRBJ1-1; D possibly corresponds to TRBD1 (6 bases). Germline lookup yields CDR1 MDHEN and CDR2 SYDVKM. CDR3 size: 13 residues. CDR3 nucleotide sequence: TGTGCGTGGGCAGGGGTGGGCGGCACTGAAGCTTTCTTT. Its translation is CAWAGVGGTEAFF.

This chain joins TRBV5-4 and TRBJ2-2; D possibly corresponds to TRBD1 (5 bases). V dropped 3 bases and J dropped 4 bases, with 13 bases sitting between them. CDR3 length: 15 amino acids. CDR1 is SGHNT, CDR2 YYREEE, per germline (reference sequence). Here the CDR3 DNA reads TGTGCCAGCAGCTGGCCCCAGGGTGGCACCGGGGAGCTGTTTTTT. Amino acids: CASSWPQGGTGELFF.

The chain uses TRBV4-3 and TRBJ2-2; 7 bases fit TRBD2. Germline CDR1 and CDR2: LGHNA and YSLEER. V lost 4 bases and J lost 4; bases outside the gene matches: 9. The CDR3 sequence is 16 residues long. CDR3 DNA: TGCGCCAGCAGCCGGGGAGGGGCTAGCGGCACCGGGGAGCTGTTTTTT. Protein sequence: CASSRGGASGTGELFF.

This clone was detected only once. V gene TRBV25-1 combines with J gene TRBJ1-1, with 9 bases that match TRBD1. Germline-derived CDR1 and CDR2 are MGHDK and SYGVNS. The CDR3 extends over 14 amino acids. Unmatched junction bases numbered 6, after V lost 5 bases and J lost 5 bases. CDR3 sequence reads: CASSLTGGRTEAFF. The CDR3 DNA follows: TGTGCCAGCAGTTTGACAGGGGGGAGGACTGAAGCTTTCTTT.

The V and J genes are TRBV6-4 and TRBJ2-1, with TRBD1 matching over 11 bases. Germline CDR1 MRHNA, CDR2 SNTAGT. This CDR3 region has 16 residues. V was clipped by 6 bases and J by 9 bases; unmatched bases: 13. In nucleotides, the CDR3 is TGTGCCAGCAGAAAAGAGGGGACAGGGGGATATGGTGAGCAGTTCTTC. This encodes CASRKEGTGGYGEQFF.

The chain combines TRBV5-6 with TRBJ2-7, with TRBD2 identical over 12 bases. V lost 5 bases and J lost 5; bases outside the gene matches: 2. The germline V gene has CDR1 SGHDT and CDR2 YYEEEE. This CDR3 contains 13 residues. The CDR3 here is CASSPSGRDEQYF. The CDR3 nucleotides are TGTGCCAGCAGTCCTAGCGGGAGGGACGAGCAGTACTTC.

The sample holds one count of this clone. The chain uses TRBV7-2 and TRBJ2-7; the D gene is possibly TRBD2 (6 bases). Looked up from germline, CDR1 is SGHTA and CDR2 is FQGNSA. V was cut by 8 bases and J by 4 bases, with 9 bases left in between. CDR3 size: 11 residues. Here the CDR3 reads CASGGFYEQYF. The CDR3 nucleotides read TGTGCCAGCGGAGGGTTTTACGAGCAGTACTTC.

This clone was recorded once. The CDR3 nucleotides are TGCGCCAGCAGCCAAGATTTACTAGCGGGGAGGGTAGATACGCAGTATTTT. It codes for CASSQDLLAGRVDTQYF. This chain links TRBV4-3 with TRBJ2-3; 10 bases map to TRBD2. CDR1 and CDR2 from the germline V gene are LGHNA and YSLEER. Germline trimming cut 0 bases from V and 5 bases from J; bases unmatched to any gene: 8. The CDR3 spans 17 residues.

V gene TRBV4-2 combines with J gene TRBJ2-1, with a tentative D call TRBD2 (6 bases). V lost 5 bases and J lost 2, with 13 bases in between. This CDR3 comprises 15 residues. Germline CDR1 reads LGHNA; CDR2 reads YNFKEQ. The CDR3 loop is CASSALAGTYNEQFF. The CDR3 region has the DNA TGTGCCAGCAGCGCTCTGGCGGGGACCTACAATGAGCAGTTCTTC.

The V gene is TRBV4-2, the J gene TRBJ1-1; no firm D call. V lost 0 bases and J 4 bases, leaving 9 bases between the germline ends. The CDR3 runs 14 residues. Germline V gene lookup returns CDR1 LGHNA and CDR2 YNFKEQ. CDR3 loop: CASSQDPGPTEAFF. The DNA of the CDR3 is TGTGCCAGCAGCCAAGATCCGGGCCCCACTGAAGCTTTCTTT.

The chain combines TRBV10-3 with TRBJ1-1, with 8 bases matching TRBD1. The CDR3 loop spans 20 amino acids. Germline V CDR1 and CDR2: ENHRY, SYGVKD. Losses at the gene ends were 0 bases for V and 1 base for J; bases not matched to a gene: 16. The CDR3 spells CAISESRVSQGARRNTEAFF. Written as DNA, the CDR3 is TGTGCCATCAGTGAGTCGAGGGTTTCCCAGGGGGCAAGGAGGAACACTGAAGCTTTCTTT.

This clone was detected once. The chain has TRBV27 and TRBJ1-6; 7 bases align to TRBD1. V was clipped by 6 bases and J by 14 bases; unmatched bases: 16. The CDR3 extends over 15 amino acids. Germline values: CDR1 MNHEY, CDR2 SMNVEV (reference sequence). DNA for the CDR3: TGTGCCAGCAGAGACCCCGGGACAGCCCAAAGGGCCCTCCACTTT. It translates to CASRDPGTAQRALHF.

This chain uses TRBV30 with TRBJ2-7, with D unclear. Germline values: CDR1 GTSNPN, CDR2 SVGIG (reference sequence). V lost 5 bases and J 2 bases, leaving 7 bases between the germline ends. There are 11 residues in the CDR3. The CDR3 reads CAWGNTYEQYF. DNA of the CDR3: TGTGCCTGGGGCAATACCTACGAGCAGTACTTC. The whole variable domain, filled in from reference TRBV30 and TRBJ2-7, reads SQTIHQWPATLVQPVGSPLSLECTVEGTSNPNLYWYRQAAGRGLQLLFYSVGIGQISSEVPQNLSASRPQDRQFILSSKKLLLSDSGFYLCAWGNTYEQYFGPGTRLTVT.

This rearrangement joins TRBV7-3 to TRBJ2-2; D not certain. The CDR3 length is 14 residues. The germline V gene encodes CDR1 SGHTA and CDR2 FQGTGA. V was cut by 6 bases and J by 2 bases, with 10 bases left in between. In DNA, the CDR3 is TGTGCCAGCAGTCCATATGGAAACACCGGGGAGCTGTTTTTT. Amino acid sequence: CASSPYGNTGELFF.